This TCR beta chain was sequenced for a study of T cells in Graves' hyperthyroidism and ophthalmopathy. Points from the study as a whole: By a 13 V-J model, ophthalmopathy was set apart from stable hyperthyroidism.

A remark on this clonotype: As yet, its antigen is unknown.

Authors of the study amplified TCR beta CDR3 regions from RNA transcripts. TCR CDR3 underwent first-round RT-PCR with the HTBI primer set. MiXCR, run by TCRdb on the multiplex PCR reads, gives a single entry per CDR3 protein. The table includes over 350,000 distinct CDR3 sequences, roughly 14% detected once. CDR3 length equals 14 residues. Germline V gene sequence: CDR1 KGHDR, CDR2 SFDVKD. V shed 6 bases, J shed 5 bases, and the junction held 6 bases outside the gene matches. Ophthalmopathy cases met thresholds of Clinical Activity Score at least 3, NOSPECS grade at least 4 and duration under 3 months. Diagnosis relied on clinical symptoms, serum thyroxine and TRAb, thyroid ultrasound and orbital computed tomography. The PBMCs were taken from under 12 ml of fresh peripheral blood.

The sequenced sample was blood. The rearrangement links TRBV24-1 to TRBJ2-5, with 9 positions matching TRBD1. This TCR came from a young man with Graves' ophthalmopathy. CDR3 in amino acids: CATSSQGAGETQYF. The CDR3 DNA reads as TGTGCCACCAGTTCACAGGGGGCAGGGGAGACCCAGTACTTC.